Following are 22 T cell receptor beta chains from one sample sequenced in a study of long-term antiretroviral therapy in people with HIV. Investigators performed immunoSEQ version v3.0 at survey level. TCRdb's table, derived via immunoSEQ multiplex PCR, lists solely in-frame clones and lacks some. Found here are tens of thousands of clones, approximately 82% of them singletons; the top ten hold roughly 4.9%. The starting material was unsorted PBMCs, obtained 0.5 years after starting antiretroviral therapy. The origin of the receptors is a man aged 18 to 29 with HIV.

This chain links TRBV5-4 with TRBJ2-7; D is possibly TRBD2 (6 bases). Trimming cost V 9 bases and J 6 bases, with 28 bases left between them. The CDR3 is 16 residues long. The germline V gene has CDR1 SGHNT and CDR2 YYREEE (reference sequence). CDR3 nucleotides: TGTGCCAACCCTGATACTTGGGGGACTCTGATTTGCGAGCAGTACTTC. Translating gives CANPDTWGTLICEQYF.

The chain has TRBV4-3 and TRBJ2-1, with TRBD2 matching over 9 bases. The CDR3 covers 16 residues. CDR1 is LGHNA and CDR2 is YSLEER in the germline V gene. Trimming cost V 1 base and J 7 bases; bases outside gene matches: 8. The CDR3 DNA follows: TGCGCCAGCAGCCAAGCGGTAGCGGGAGAGTATAATGAGCAGTTCTTC. Protein product: CASSQAVAGEYNEQFF.

The V call is TRBV6-1, the J call TRBJ1-5, with unresolved D. Germline CDR1 and CDR2: MNHNS and SASEGT. V was shortened by 3 bases and J by 8 bases, with 5 bases between the two germline ends. This CDR3 has 11 residues. CDR3 in amino acids: CASSDLKPQHF. The CDR3 DNA reads as TGTGCCAGCAGTGATTTAAAGCCCCAGCATTTT.

The chain employs TRBV5-4 and TRBJ2-1, with 7 bases identical to TRBD2. The CDR3 length is 19 residues. Germline CDR1 is SGHNT and CDR2 is YYREEE (reference sequence). J was trimmed by 4 bases and V by 1 base; bases with no gene match: 17. Written as DNA, the CDR3 is TGTGCCAGCAGCTTGTTGCGGGGGACCTACCACGGCGTATACAATGAGCAGTTCTTC. Translating it yields CASSLLRGTYHGVYNEQFF.

This chain joins TRBV18 and TRBJ2-7, with D perhaps TRBD1 (6 bases). Germline-derived CDR1 and CDR2 are KGHSH and LQKENI. Trimming took 3 bases from V and 0 from J, leaving 15 bases between them. CDR3 length equals 16 residues. CDR3 in DNA: TGTGCCAGCTCACCTTTCGACAGGACCAGCTCCTACGAGCAGTACTTC. The encoded protein is CASSPFDRTSSYEQYF.

J is TRBJ1-2 and V is TRBV19, with TRBD1 identical over 7 bases. Germline CDR1 reads LNHDA; CDR2 reads SQIVND (reference sequence). The J segment lost 4 bases and the V segment lost 3 bases, leaving 8 bases of the junction unmatched. The CDR3 totals 15 residues. The CDR3 DNA sequence: TGTGCCAGTAGTATGGAGGGGGCGCTGTTCTATGGCTACACCTTC. Translation: CASSMEGALFYGYTF.

J is TRBJ2-1 and V is TRBV5-4; D remains unclear. The CDR3 consists of 13 residues. Germline-derived CDR1 and CDR2 are SGHNT and YYREEE (reference sequence). V lost 3 bases and J lost 7, with 11 bases in between. The CDR3 nucleotides are TGTGCCAGCAGCTCCGGAGTACCAAATGAGCAGTTCTTC. Encoded protein: CASSSGVPNEQFF.

The count of this clone is one. V gene TRBV5-1 combines with J gene TRBJ2-3, with TRBD1 identical over 9 bases. CDR1 and CDR2 from the germline V gene are SGHRS and YFSETQ. CDR3 length: 13 residues. The V segment lost 9 bases and the J segment 1 base; nucleotides outside the gene matches: 3. CDR3 amino acids: CATRQGGTDTQYF. As DNA, the CDR3 is TGCGCCACTCGACAGGGGGGCACAGATACGCAGTATTTT. The full variable domain, with the rest looked up from reference TRBV5-1 and TRBJ2-3, is KAGVTQTPRYLIKTRGQQVTLSCSPISGHRSVSWYQQTPGQGLQFLFEYFSETQRNKGNFPGRFSGRQFSNSRSEMNVSTLELGDSALYLCATRQGGTDTQYFGPGTRLTVL.

The count of this clone is one. The chain combines TRBV7-9 with TRBJ2-3; 7 bases map to TRBD2. This CDR3 is built from 15 residues. Germline CDR1 reads SEHNR; CDR2 reads FQNEAQ (reference sequence). V shed 1 base and J 1 base; nucleotides not matched to a gene: 2. For the CDR3, the DNA is TGTGCCAGCAGCTTAGTCAGCGGGGGCACAGATACGCAGTATTTT. Protein: CASSLVSGGTDTQYF.

This sequence joins TRBV7-2 and TRBJ2-7, with 10 positions matching TRBD2. From germline, CDR1 is SGHTA and CDR2 FQGNSA. The CDR3 is made up of 17 amino acids. With V trimmed by 3 bases and J by 5 bases, 13 bases remained unmatched. The chain's CDR3 is CASSFALVASGGHEQYF. Written as DNA, the CDR3 is TGTGCCAGCAGCTTCGCCCTCGTGGCTAGCGGGGGCCACGAGCAGTACTTC.

This chain uses TRBV5-4 with TRBJ2-7; 8 bases are shared with TRBD2. This CDR3 has 14 amino acids. The junction had 5 bases not matched to a gene; V was cut back by 4 bases and J by 2 bases. CDR1 is SGHNT and CDR2 is YYREEE in the germline V gene (reference sequence). Here the CDR3 DNA reads TGTGCCAGCAGCCCGCGGACTAGCCCCTACGAGCAGTACTTC. It encodes CASSPRTSPYEQYF.

V is TRBV30 and J is TRBJ2-3; D unresolved. Trimming took off 0 bases at V and 1 base at J, with 11 bases between the two ends. In germline, CDR1 is GTSNPN, CDR2 SVGIG (reference sequence). This CDR3 contains 15 residues. The CDR3 loop is CAWSVTAVRTDTQYF. Written as DNA, the CDR3 is TGTGCCTGGAGTGTCACCGCCGTCCGCACAGATACGCAGTATTTT.

The rearrangement joins TRBV15 to TRBJ2-7; the D gene is possibly TRBD2 (6 bases). There are 16 residues in the CDR3. Trimming left V 0 bases short and J 5 bases short, with 17 bases between. CDR1 and CDR2 from the germline V gene are LNHNV and YYDKDF (reference sequence). This CDR3 reads CATSRDPREFQHEQYF. The CDR3 DNA sequence: TGTGCCACCAGCAGAGACCCCCGGGAGTTCCAACACGAGCAGTACTTC. The whole variable domain, remainder taken from reference TRBV15 and TRBJ2-7, is DAMVIQNPRYQVTQFGKPVTLSCSQTLNHNVMYWYQQKSSQAPKLLFHYYDKDFNNEADTPDNFQSRRPNTSFCFLDIRSPGLGDTAMYLCATSRDPREFQHEQYFGPGTRLTVT.

This chain's CDR3 is CASSLAGVLGGRGDRAKNIQYF. CDR3 nucleotide sequence: TGCGCCAGCAGCTTGGCCGGGGTATTGGGCGGGAGGGGGGATCGGGCCAAAAACATTCAGTACTTC. The chain carries TRBV5-1 and TRBJ2-4, with 9 bases that match TRBD2. V dropped 0 bases and J dropped 1; count of bases not matched to a gene: 20. Germline CDR1 is SGHRS and CDR2 is YFSETQ. The CDR3 length is 22 residues.

This chain connects TRBV4-1 to TRBJ2-7, with D tentatively TRBD2 (6 bases). CDR1 is MGHRA, CDR2 YSYEKL, per germline. Deletions cut 0 bases from V and 3 bases from J, with 15 bases between. The CDR3 loop spans 16 amino acids. CDR3 protein: CASSQDFGTVHYEQYF. In DNA form, the CDR3 reads TGCGCCAGCAGCCAAGATTTCGGGACTGTTCACTACGAGCAGTACTTC.

The V gene is TRBV9, the J gene TRBJ2-5; 10 bases line up with TRBD2. Germline-derived CDR1 and CDR2 are SGDLS and YYNGEE. The length of the CDR3 is 17 residues. With 4 bases clipped from V and 7 bases from J, the junction kept 16 bases outside the gene matches. CDR3 sequence: CASSRIAGGGIWGTQYF. Here the CDR3 DNA reads TGTGCCAGCAGCCGCATAGCGGGGGGCGGGATATGGGGGACCCAGTACTTC. Full variable domain (missing parts from reference TRBV9 and TRBJ2-5): DSGVTQTPKHLITATGQRVTLRCSPRSGDLSVYWYQQSLDQGLQFLIQYYNGEERAKGNILERFSAQQFPDLHSELNLSSLELGDSALYFCASSRIAGGGIWGTQYFGPGTRLLVL.

This clone was counted a few times. The CDR3 nucleotides read TGCGCCAGCAGCCATAATCCGACAGGGGGCCTGTTTCTCGATGAAAAACTGTTTTTT. Residues: CASSHNPTGGLFLDEKLFF. This chain links TRBV4-1 with TRBJ1-4; TRBD1 matches 10 bases. Germline CDR1 is MGHRA and CDR2 is YSYEKL. V gave up 3 bases and J gave up 6 bases; unmatched junction bases: 16. This CDR3 has 19 amino acids.

V and J are TRBV30 and TRBJ1-1, with a tentative D call TRBD1 (5 bases). Trimming left V 0 bases short and J 6 bases short, with 14 bases between. The V gene's germline CDR1 is GTSNPN and CDR2 SVGIG (reference sequence). The length of the CDR3 is 14 residues. This chain's CDR3 is CAWSVGGYPAEAFF. For the CDR3, the DNA is TGTGCCTGGAGTGTCGGGGGTTACCCCGCTGAAGCTTTCTTT.

This sequence joins TRBV27 and TRBJ2-7; TRBD2 matches at 7 bases. The CDR3 spans 13 residues. From germline, CDR1 is MNHEY and CDR2 SMNVEV (reference sequence). Losses at the gene ends were 3 bases for V and 6 bases for J; bases not matched to a gene: 5. CDR3 nucleotide sequence: TGTGCCAGCAGTTTCGGCGGGAGTAGCGAGCAGTACTTC. Its translation is CASSFGGSSEQYF.

V usage is TRBV5-1 and J usage is TRBJ1-1; D may be TRBD1 (6 bases). CDR1 SGHRS and CDR2 YFSETQ come from the germline V gene. Trimming left V 0 bases short and J 3 bases short, with 9 bases between. The CDR3 loop spans 14 amino acids. Written as DNA, the CDR3 is TGCGCCAGCAGCTTGGATCCAGGGGACACTGAAGCTTTCTTT. This codes for CASSLDPGDTEAFF.

V gene TRBV28 combines with J gene TRBJ2-1; possible D gene TRBD1, 5 bases. CDR3 length: 12 amino acids. The germline V gene encodes CDR1 MDHEN and CDR2 SYDVKM. The V and J ends lost 2 bases and 8 bases respectively, with 7 bases between them. The CDR3 is CASSLKGYEQFF. In DNA, the CDR3 is TGTGCCAGCAGTTTAAAGGGGTATGAGCAGTTCTTC.

The rearrangement uses TRBV18 and TRBJ2-3; 8 bases are a match to TRBD2. Germline lookup yields CDR1 KGHSH and CDR2 LQKENI. The CDR3 contains 16 residues. Unmatched junction bases numbered 4, after V lost 0 bases and J lost 2 bases. CDR3 protein: CASSPPAREVTDTQYF. The DNA for the CDR3 is TGTGCCAGCTCACCACCCGCGCGGGAGGTCACAGATACGCAGTATTTT. Using reference TRBV18 and TRBJ2-3 for the parts outside the CDR3, the full variable domain is NAGVMQNPRHLVRRRGQEARLRCSPMKGHSHVYWYRQLPEEGLKFMVYLQKENIIDESGMPKERFSAEFPKEGPSILRIQQVVRGDSAAYFCASSPPAREVTDTQYFGPGTRLTVL.